These 9 T cell receptor beta chains share one sample of origin, sequenced in a study of cytomegalovirus exposure and HLA in healthy donors. PCR involved 60 Vbeta and 13 Jbeta primers. The table came from immunoSEQ multiplex PCR; TCRdb's copy has only in-frame clones and leaves some out. This sample yields about 90,000 clones, of which roughly 58% are seen a single time; roughly 6% belongs to the top ten. The sequenced material came from PBMCs. All receptors come from a woman in her thirties in good health and CMV-seropositive.

This clone was detected only a few times. V is TRBV19 and J is TRBJ1-2; a possible D gene is TRBD1 (6 bases). The CDR3 has 15 amino acids. Germline assignment: CDR1 LNHDA and CDR2 SQIVND (reference sequence). V was shortened by 9 bases and J by 4 bases, with 21 bases between the two germline ends. In DNA form, the CDR3 reads TGTGCCAGCCAGGACGTTTCGGCAGGGGCCTATGGCTACACCTTC. Its protein is CASQDVSAGAYGYTF.

This chain links TRBV5-4 with TRBJ2-7; TRBD1 matches 7 bases. The CDR3 is 13 residues long. With V trimmed by 4 bases and J by 2 bases, 3 bases remained unmatched. Germline loops: CDR1 SGHNT, CDR2 YYREEE (reference sequence). CDR3 in amino acids: CASSRQGAYEQYF. The DNA of the CDR3 is TGTGCCAGCAGCCGACAGGGTGCCTACGAGCAGTACTTC. The variable domain in full, completed from reference TRBV5-4 and TRBJ2-7, reads ETGVTQSPTHLIKTRGQQVTLRCSSQSGHNTVSWYQQALGQGPQFIFQYYREEENGRGNFPPRFSGLQFPNYSSELNVNALELDDSALYLCASSRQGAYEQYFGPGTRLTVT.

This clone was seen a handful of times. The V and J genes are TRBV4-2 and TRBJ2-7; D perhaps matches TRBD1 (5 bases). V lost 4 bases to trimming and J lost 2 bases, with 12 bases between them. The germline V gene has CDR1 LGHNA and CDR2 YNFKEQ. The CDR3 totals 14 residues. The CDR3 spells CASSLKSDTYEQYF. The CDR3 DNA reads TGTGCCAGCAGCCTAAAATCGGACACCTACGAGCAGTACTTC.

This rearrangement joins TRBV19 to TRBJ1-1, with D uncertain. The CDR3 runs to 14 residues. The V gene lost 1 base and the J gene lost 4 bases, with 10 bases spanning the gap. CDR1 and CDR2 (germline): LNHDA, SQIVND (reference sequence). CDR3 amino acids: CASSIVRAGTEAFF. CDR3 bases: TGTGCCAGTAGTATAGTTCGGGCGGGCACTGAAGCTTTCTTT.

The gene calls are TRBV2 and TRBJ1-2, with TRBD1 identical over 12 bases. CDR1 and CDR2 from the germline V gene are SNHLY and FYNNEI. The CDR3 has 16 amino acids. The V segment lost 5 bases and the J segment 7 bases; nucleotides outside the gene matches: 11. Here the CDR3 reads CASSFTPGQGAGGYTF. The CDR3 DNA sequence: TGTGCCAGCAGTTTTACCCCGGGACAGGGGGCAGGTGGCTACACCTTC.

The chain carries TRBV7-6 and TRBJ2-2; tentatively, D is TRBD1 (6 bases). Germline V gene sequence: CDR1 SGHVS, CDR2 FNYEAQ. V shed 7 bases and J shed 4 bases, with 19 bases lying between them. The CDR3 runs 16 residues. The CDR3 loop is CASTMDPGAPTGELFF. The CDR3 nucleotides read TGTGCCAGCACTATGGATCCAGGGGCGCCCACCGGGGAGCTGTTTTTT.

This rearrangement joins TRBV30 to TRBJ2-1; D might be TRBD2 (6 bases). The germline CDR1 and CDR2 sequences are GTSNPN and SVGIG (reference sequence). The ends were cut back, 4 bases at V and 5 bases at J, with 15 bases in the middle. The CDR3 is 14 amino acids. The CDR3, as DNA: TGTGCCTGGAATAGGGCGGGGCCCGACAATGAGCAGTTCTTC. It yields the protein CAWNRAGPDNEQFF.

This rearrangement joins TRBV30 to TRBJ2-5; 13 bases line up with TRBD2. The CDR3 totals 15 residues. V was clipped by 3 bases and J by 2 bases; unmatched bases: 3. From germline, CDR1 is GTSNPN and CDR2 SVGIG (reference sequence). CDR3 protein: CAWRQGLAGQETQYF. Here the CDR3 DNA reads TGTGCCTGGAGGCAGGGACTAGCGGGACAAGAGACCCAGTACTTC.

The genes are TRBV5-1 and TRBJ1-2, with 11 bases matching TRBD1. Germline CDR1 reads SGHRS; CDR2 reads YFSETQ. This CDR3 is 16 amino acids long. Trimming at V came to 3 bases and at J to 3 bases, leaving 7 bases not matched to a gene. This CDR3 reads CASSYFPGQGDYGYTF. CDR3 in DNA: TGCGCCAGCAGCTACTTCCCGGGACAGGGGGACTATGGCTACACCTTC. Supplemented by reference TRBV5-1 and TRBJ1-2, the full variable domain reads KAGVTQTPRYLIKTRGQQVTLSCSPISGHRSVSWYQQTPGQGLQFLFEYFSETQRNKGNFPGRFSGRQFSNSRSEMNVSTLELGDSALYLCASSYFPGQGDYGYTFGSGTRLTVV.